The source of this T cell receptor beta chain is a study of blood T cells in healthy people across ages. The CDR3 totals 18 residues. The V segment lost 0 bases and the J segment 3 bases; nucleotides outside the gene matches: 5. Germline-derived CDR1 and CDR2 are ENHRY and SYGVKD. Overall study findings and caveats: Per million T cells, TCR beta diversity dropped roughly linearly as age increased. Long-lived and aged donors differed, with more naive CD4+ cells and higher diversity in the long-lived.

A second PCR of about 6 to 11 cycles used a sample-barcoded 5' primer and a J-beta primer mix. Every sample gave at least 3 million paired-end reads containing CDR3. Each CDR3 protein is one row after TCRdb ran MiXCR on the 5' RACE reads. Of about 680,000 distinct CDR3 sequences detected, over 45% appear once; the ten largest clones hold roughly 34%. As to this clonotype: The antigen remains unidentified.

Material: blood. The chain combines TRBV10-3 with TRBJ2-6, with 10 bases fitting TRBD2. This receptor was taken from a woman aged 55 to 70 in good health. CDR3: CAISESGLAGVGANVLTF. CDR3 bases: TGTGCCATCAGTGAGTCGGGGCTAGCGGGAGTTGGGGCCAACGTCCTGACTTTC.